This T cell receptor beta chain stems from a study of PD-1 blockade in classical Hodgkin lymphoma. The germline CDR1 and CDR2 sequences are MGHRA and YSYEKL. The CDR3 extends over 14 amino acids. V was pared by 1 base and J by 0 bases, with 5 bases between. The table came from immunoSEQ multiplex PCR; TCRdb's copy has only in-frame clones and leaves some out. The repertoire includes 90,000 to 100,000 clones, just under 80% of them detected once, and 8% to 9.5% sits in the top ten. Concerning this clone itself: Its antigen is unidentified. This sample includes further DNA sequences coding for the same CDR3.

Study results and caveats: Whereas CD4+ TCR diversity had risen significantly by C4D1, CD8+ TCR diversity had not.

Time point described: cycle 4 day 1 (C4D1), after five to seven weeks of nivolumab. Every single patient, without exception, relapsed after autologous stem cell transplantation, and brentuximab vedotin exposure varied. Responses achieved at best were complete response, partial response or progressive disease. The specimen comprised peripheral blood mononuclear cells (PBMCs), sampled before the fourth cycle of nivolumab. This TCR came from a human donor with classical Hodgkin lymphoma. The gene calls are TRBV4-1 and TRBJ2-3; no definite D call. For the CDR3, the DNA is TGCGCCAGCAGCCAAGTCGGTAGCACAGATACGCAGTATTTT. Residues: CASSQVGSTDTQYF.